What follows is one TCR beta chain and its context. The target of this receptor is not known. Base qualities are not recorded, but no much larger clone differs from it by a single base. What the time point label conveys for this sample: baseline before first vaccination. The vaccinee samples were drawn from two UK trials, COV001 and COV002, one of which was a single-blind randomized controlled phase 2/3 trial testing AZD1222 (ChAdOx1 nCoV-19) in healthy adults. For TCRbeta chain sequencing, PBMC samples were collected from trial participants at day 0 and at day 28 after the second dose. This entry is derived from a study of T cell responses to AZD1222 COVID-19 vaccine (dated by TCRdb to the early 2020s). About the full investigation: Because spike-specific TCR depth and breadth did not differ between the two schedules, AZD1222 recipients who got a second dose at roughly 4 weeks were pooled with those who got a second dose at roughly 12 weeks. A total of under 250 trial participants underwent TCR sequencing, of whom 207 had received two doses of AZD1222 and approximately 25 had received two doses of the MenACWY control vaccine. Trial participants were enrolled by age into 18-55, 56-69 and 70-plus year subgroups, with around 150, 28 and 57 TCR-sequenced participants respectively.

As encoded in the germline V gene (reference sequence), CDR1 is LNHDA while CDR2 is SQIVND. Germline trimming: 6 bases from V, 8 bases from J; junction bases outside gene matches: 23. The CDR3 numbers 19 residues from cysteine through phenylalanine. The sequence is cut down to CDR3 DNA, 57 bases in frame from base 1. Here is what the overall study found, with its caveats: The 56-69-year group was small, and its depth increase did not reach significance, likely because of low power. After two AZD1222 doses, both the breadth and the depth of spike-specific TCRs were significantly higher than at day 0 and than in MenACWY recipients. Most participants were white British and females outnumbered males, and the authors suggested that clonal diversity may have been underestimated. Vaccine-associated CD4 TCRs spanned the whole spike protein, with dominant responses in regions 160-218 and 743-854. Conclusions about previously exposed vaccinees are limited because only a handful of AZD1222 recipients were SARS-CoV-2 seropositive at baseline. Epitopes outside the regions mutated in the B.1.351 and B.1.1.7 variants were reportedly recognized by nearly half of the unique spike-specific TCRs. Because no day 14 peak-response samples were available, repertoires were characterized only after the peak T cell response.

The CDR3 regions of human TCRbeta chains were subjected to immunosequencing. The published analysis was carried out like this. Repertoire TCRs were matched against a reference library of SARS-CoV-2-specific TCRs generated with the MIRA antigen-specificity platform. Breadth meant the fraction of unique TCRs that were SARS-CoV-2-associated, whereas depth meant the fraction of total T cells that were SARS-CoV-2-associated. Each spike-specific TCR was assigned to its reactive spike region and to a CD4 or CD8 class using the MIRA data. Log10-transformed breadth and depth values were compared by one-way ANOVA with Sidak's multiple comparisons tests. TCRdb provides this immuneACCESS table in a form limited to in-frame rearrangements. Some clones are lacking; in checked studies, under half of them reflect an unresolved V gene, and why the rest are absent is not known. V and J calls plus clone size are reproduced from that table; the DNA served to infer D and trimming. This sample lists roughly 91,000 clones; 87% were detected once. Around 3.1% of the sample is in the top ten clones.

The TCR was taken from an adult in good health. This sample comprised peripheral blood, obtained on day 0 of AZD1222 vaccination. The V gene is TRBV19 and the J gene is TRBJ1-1, with 11 central nucleotides matching TRBD1. The CDR3 corresponds to CASRRYSRTGGVFSDEAFF. The DNA reads as follows: TGTGCCAGTAGGAGGTATAGCCGGACAGGGGGCGTATTCTCTGACGAAGCTTTCTTT. The reference TRBV19 and TRBJ1-1 proteins fill in what lies around the CDR3, so the full variable domain reads DGGITQSPKYLFRKEGQNVTLSCEQNLNHDAMYWYRQDPGQGLRLIYYSQIVNDFQKGDIAEGYSVSREKKESFPLTVTSAQKNPTAFYLCASRRYSRTGGVFSDEAFFGQGTRLTVV.